The text below deals with one T cell receptor (beta chain). This clonotype was observed at least ten times. There is no known antigen for this receptor. It has no much larger one-base neighbor in the sample; base qualities were not kept. These data originate in a study of early T cells in non-severe SARS-CoV-2 infection (dated by TCRdb to about 2021). Background for the entire study: Bulk RNA from unsorted whole blood was used for TCR sequencing, so alpha and beta chains could not be paired.

The CDR3 covers 12 residues, taking in both the cysteine and the phenylalanine. The retained sequence is limited to the CDR3, 36 bases, with the frame set at the first base. V is cut by 3 bases and J by 6 bases, and the space between the germline ends is 5 bases. CDR1 and CDR2, per the germline V gene, are SNHLY and FYNNEI. Libraries came from 5' RACE. Sequencing was performed on a NextSeq 500. In the TCR library protocol, unique molecular identifiers were attached to individual cDNA molecules to correct for PCR bias and sequencing error. Both TCR alpha and beta chains were sequenced, and tight co-correlation was observed between alpha and beta sequence abundances in each sample. From the authors' description of their analysis: Decombinator V4 was used to perform V gene, J gene and CDR3 annotation of TCR sequences. TCRs were defined as expanded if a significant change between any two time points was detected under a Poisson model with p below 0.0001. Abundances of TCRs were expressed as counts per million after normalisation to the total number of TCRs sequenced in each sample. MAIT TCRs were defined by TRAV1-2 paired with TRAJ12, TRAJ20 or TRAJ33, and iNKT TCRs by TRAV10 paired with TRAJ18. VDJdb, accessed 1 November 2021, was searched for CMV, EBV and SARS-CoV-2 annotated TCRs, excluding TCRs annotated for multiple antigens. Starting from the raw public reads, TCRdb applied fastp trimming at Q25, assembled clones with MiXCR and retained in-frame beta chains. One record per CDR3 amino acid sequence lists the most common genes and DNA. The V and J calls and clone size are TCRdb's, not the authors'. The sample records approximately 35,000 distinct CDR3 sequences, around 5% of which are singletons. Together, the top ten hold 13% to 15% of the sample.

Study-wide findings and limitations: VDJdb matching was skewed toward anti-spike CD8 responses, so virus-specific expansions were likely underestimated and private and CD4 specificities were missed.

The study was a case-control design nested within a healthcare worker cohort in London, UK, with weekly nasopharyngeal swab PCR tests and blood sampling. Healthcare workers were recruited during the week of the UK lockdown, between 23 and 31 March 2020, and followed weekly for up to 16 weeks. Sequencing was performed on whole blood. The sequence is built from TRBV2 and TRBJ1-4, with no confident D gene call. The sequence was collected from an adult who was a healthcare worker with PCR-confirmed SARS-CoV-2 infection or an uninfected control (not recorded which). The DNA reads as follows: TGTGCCAGCAGTGATAGGGATGAAAAACTGTTTTTT. This is translated as CASSDRDEKLFF. The CDR3 plus the reference TRBV2 and TRBJ1-4 genes for the other parts give the full variable domain: EPEVTQTPSHQVTQMGQEVILRCVPISNHLYFYWYRQILGQKVEFLVSFYNNEISEKSEIFDDQFSVERPDGSNFTLKIRSTKLEDSAMYFCASSDRDEKLFFGSGTQLSVL.